The T cell receptor beta chain described here comes from a study of beta chain features in type 1 diabetes. Study results and caveats: Patients' naive, central memory and regulatory TCRB repertoires appeared more alike than those of healthy donors. Insertion counts at VDJ junctions were lower in type 1 diabetes patients, who also showed more deletions there. Moderate but significant shortening of TCRB CDR3s was recorded in all four CD4+ subsets from Type 1 diabetes patients. There was a possibility that cDNA sequencing over-represented cells with high TCR expression.

Of the isolated RNA, all was reverse transcribed, and so the sequenced material was expressed TCRB transcripts. Deep immunoSEQ sequencing covered naive, central memory and regulatory T cell samples. Using immunoSEQ multiplex PCR, the repertoire was profiled, and TCRdb retains in-frame clones only, with some absent. The top ten clones hold 0.015% to 0.02% of a sample with around 250,000 clones, roughly an eighth of them seen once. This clone was observed a few times. Its antigen remains unknown. V gave up 0 bases and J gave up 5 bases; unmatched junction bases: 3. The germline gives CDR1 MGHDK, CDR2 SYGVNS. This CDR3 is 15 amino acids long.

The chain couples TRBV25-1 to TRBJ2-7; 11 bases line up with TRBD1. The receptor was isolated from a man aged 25-40 years with type 1 diabetes. Source material: naive CD4+ T cells from blood. CDR3 loop: CASSEYRTGGNEQYF. In DNA form, the CDR3 reads TGTGCCAGCAGTGAATATCGGACAGGGGGCAACGAGCAGTACTTC.